The present TCR beta chain was sequenced within a study of CD8 T cells in ankylosing spondylitis. Study-wide results and caveats: Disease-linked clones, CD8+, were relatively rare in peripheral blood. As reported, disease-linked clones showed significant enrichment in matched ankylosing spondylitis synovial fluid. Ankylosing spondylitis blood appeared to carry a characteristic TCR beta motif of 7 or 8 highly homologous variants. Earlier reports found some motif variants in synovial fluid and blood in reactive arthritis.

Looked up from germline, CDR1 is PRHDT and CDR2 is FYEKMQ (reference sequence). The CDR3 loop spans 14 amino acids. V dropped 5 bases and J dropped 1 base, with 12 bases sitting between them. Ten or more counts support this clonotype. Its target is unknown. Library preparation for TCR beta used quantitative 5'-RACE with molecular barcodes. TCRdb independently ran MiXCR on the 5' RACE reads; one entry per CDR3 protein. The sample has approximately 550,000 distinct CDR3 sequences; about 13% are singletons. The rearrangement links TRBV13 to TRBJ2-7; a possible D gene is TRBD2 (6 bases). This sequence was found in a male donor with ankylosing spondylitis. Sequencing was carried out using blood, either unsorted or a sorted T cell fraction (not recorded which). This CDR3 reads CASSPSRGSYEQYF. As DNA, the CDR3 is TGTGCCAGCAGCCCCTCGCGGGGATCCTACGAGCAGTACTTC.